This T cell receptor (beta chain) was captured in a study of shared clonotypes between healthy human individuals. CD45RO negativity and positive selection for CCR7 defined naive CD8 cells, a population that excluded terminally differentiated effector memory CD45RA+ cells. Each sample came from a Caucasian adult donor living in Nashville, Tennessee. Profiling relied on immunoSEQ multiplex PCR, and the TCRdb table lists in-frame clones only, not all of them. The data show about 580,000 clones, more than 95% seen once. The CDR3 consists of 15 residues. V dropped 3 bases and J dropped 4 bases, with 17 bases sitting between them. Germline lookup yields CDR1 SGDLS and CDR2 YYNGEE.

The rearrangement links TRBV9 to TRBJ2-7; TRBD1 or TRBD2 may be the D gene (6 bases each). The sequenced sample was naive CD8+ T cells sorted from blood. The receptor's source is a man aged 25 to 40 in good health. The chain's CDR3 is CASSAAVGGRYEQYF. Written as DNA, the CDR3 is TGTGCCAGCAGCGCAGCGGTCGGGGGCAGGTACGAGCAGTACTTC.